These T cell receptor beta chains were read from a single sample in a study of blood T cell repertoires in COVID-19. The protocol was immunoSEQ multiplex PCR, while the TCRdb copy is restricted to in-frame clones and leaves out a portion. Among about 200,000 clones listed, 75% to 90% were seen once. The material sequenced was peripheral blood. The receptors here all came from a human donor in a cohort sampled during active COVID-19. The CDR3 runs from the conserved cysteine through the conserved F or W. D genes are given only for firm matches. For some rows the clone size is stated as once, few or many, or as a class when expanded; others skip it.

D,J,size,length,V,DNA,CDR3
TRBD2,TRBJ2-7,-,16,TRBV6-5,TGTGCCAGCAGTTCCGTGGGGACTAGCGGGATCCCCGAGCAGTACTTC,CASSSVGTSGIPEQYF
TRBD2,TRBJ2-7,-,15,TRBV7-2,TGTGCCAGCAGCTTAGTTACGGGAGGCTCCTACGAGCAGTACTTC,CASSLVTGGSYEQYF
TRBD1,TRBJ2-7,-,15,TRBV5-4,TGTGCCAGCAGCACTGACAGGGTAGGGCGCAACGAGCAGTACTTC,CASSTDRVGRNEQYF
-,TRBJ1-1,-,15,TRBV11-2,TGTGCCAGCAGCTTAGCAGGGCCGCAAGGGGCTGAAGCTTTCTTT,CASSLAGPQGAEAFF
TRBD2,TRBJ2-1,few,16,TRBV11-2,TGTGCCAGCCGGACTAGCGGGACCATCTCCTACAATGAGCAGTTCTTC,CASRTSGTISYNEQFF
-,TRBJ2-2,-,14,TRBV27,TGTGCCAGCAGTTTAAACAGAAACACCGGGGAGCTGTTTTTT,CASSLNRNTGELFF
-,TRBJ2-3,-,14,TRBV7-8,TGTGCCAGCACCCTTAGACTAGTTCCAGATACGCAGTATTTT,CASTLRLVPDTQYF
-,TRBJ2-7,-,15,TRBV4-2,TGTGCCAGCAGCCAAGGGGGTACTAGTCTCCACGAGCAGTACTTC,CASSQGGTSLHEQYF
TRBD1,TRBJ2-3,-,15,TRBV19,TGTGCCAGTAGTGTCCGGGACAGAAGCACAGATACGCAGTATTTT,CASSVRDRSTDTQYF
TRBD1,TRBJ2-7,-,16,TRBV5-1,TGCGCCAGCAGCTCGGGGACAGGGCGTTTAAACTACGAGCAGTACTTC,CASSSGTGRLNYEQYF
TRBD1,TRBJ1-6,few,16,TRBV27,TGTGCCAGCAGTCCTGGACAGGACCTCTATAATTCACCCCTCCACTTT,CASSPGQDLYNSPLHF
TRBD1,TRBJ1-2,-,15,TRBV23-1,TGCGCCAGCAGTCAGCCGACAGGGACTAACTATGGCTACACCTTC,CASSQPTGTNYGYTF
TRBD1,TRBJ2-5,once,13,TRBV7-2,TGTGCCAGCAGTCAAGACAGGGGAGAGACCCAGTACTTC,CASSQDRGETQYF
TRBD1,TRBJ1-2,-,14,TRBV12-5,TGTGCTAGTGGTTTGCCCGGGACAGGAGATGGCTACACCTTC,CASGLPGTGDGYTF
TRBD1,TRBJ2-7,few,15,TRBV27,TGTGCCAGCAGTTTATTAGGCAGGGGGCTCGACGAGCAGTACTTC,CASSLLGRGLDEQYF
TRBD1,TRBJ2-7,-,13,TRBV11-3,TGTGCCAGCAGCCTTGACAGGGGCCGCGAGCAGTACTTC,CASSLDRGREQYF
-,TRBJ2-7,few,15,TRBV28,TGTGCCAGCAGTTTATTAGGGACTGTGTCTTACGAGCAGTACTTC,CASSLLGTVSYEQYF
TRBD1,TRBJ1-6,-,14,TRBV19,TGTGCCAGTAGTATGGGACAGAATAATTCACCCCTCCACTTT,CASSMGQNNSPLHF
-,TRBJ2-1,-,17,TRBV4-3,TGCGCCAGCAGCCAAGAAGGTGGGAGGGGGTCCTACAATGAGCAGTTCTTC,CASSQEGGRGSYNEQFF
-,TRBJ2-3,-,15,TRBV7-2,TGTGCCAGCAGCTTAGGGCTAGCGCCTACAGATACGCAGTATTTT,CASSLGLAPTDTQYF
TRBD1,TRBJ1-6,-,15,TRBV30,TGTGCCTGGGCAGGGGGAATCAAGGGTAATTCACCCCTCCACTTT,CAWAGGIKGNSPLHF
-,TRBJ1-5,-,13,TRBV29-1,TGCAGCGTTGAGGTCAGGGAAGGCCAGCCCCAGCATTTT,CSVEVREGQPQHF
-,TRBJ2-5,-,13,TRBV5-1,TGCGCCAGCAGCTTGCAGGGTCTGGAGACCCAGTACTTC,CASSLQGLETQYF
TRBD2,TRBJ2-7,-,14,TRBV6-2/TRBV6-3,TGTGCCAGCAGTCTAGCGGGCGTTGGACCCGAGCAGTACTTC,CASSLAGVGPEQYF
TRBD1,TRBJ1-1,-,14,TRBV6-5,TGTGCCAGCAGCACCACCGGAACAGGGGGACGAACTTTCTTT,CASSTTGTGGRTFF
-,TRBJ2-1,-,15,TRBV7-2,TGTGCCAGCAGCTTGTCTAGTGCGCTCTACAATGAGCAGTTCTTC,CASSLSSALYNEQFF
-,TRBJ1-2,-,15,TRBV28,TGTGCCAGCAGTTCCCCCTGGGCCGGCATCGATGGCTACACCTTC,CASSSPWAGIDGYTF
-,TRBJ2-7,-,13,TRBV21-1,TGTGCCAGCAGCCAATCAGTCGCTTCCGAGCAGTACTTC,CASSQSVASEQYF
-,TRBJ2-5,-,12,TRBV28,TGTGCCAGCAGTTTAACCGCGCGAACCCAGTACTTC,CASSLTARTQYF
TRBD1,TRBJ1-1,-,14,TRBV5-1,TGCGCCAGCAGCTCGGCGGGACAGGGAATGCGGGCTTTCTTT,CASSSAGQGMRAFF
TRBD2,TRBJ2-1,-,16,TRBV9,TGTGCCAGCAGCGTATCGGGACTAGCGGACTACAATGAGCAGTTCTTC,CASSVSGLADYNEQFF
TRBD1,TRBJ1-2,-,16,TRBV15,TGTGCCACCAGCAGATCCGGGACAGGGGGCTCTAATGGCTACACCTTC,CATSRSGTGGSNGYTF
-,TRBJ2-1,-,13,TRBV27,TGTGCCAGCAGTTGGAAGGAGTTCGATGAGCAGTTCTTC,CASSWKEFDEQFF
TRBD2,TRBJ2-1,-,20,TRBV7-2,TGTGCCAGCAGCTTAGCAGGTAGCGGGAGAGGGTCCTATTCCTACAATGAGCAGTTCTTC,CASSLAGSGRGSYSYNEQFF
-,TRBJ2-1,-,16,TRBV9,TGTGCCAGCAGCGCGGAGGTGGACAGCGCCTACAATGAGCAGTTCTTC,CASSAEVDSAYNEQFF
-,TRBJ2-1,-,13,TRBV4-2,TGTGCCAGCAGCCAAGGAGGAGAGGGCGAGCAGTTCTTC,CASSQGGEGEQFF
TRBD1,TRBJ2-7,few,15,TRBV19,TGTGCCAGTAGTAAGAGGGGGCTAGGGTCCTACGAGCAGTACTTC,CASSKRGLGSYEQYF
-,TRBJ1-1,-,15,TRBV5-1,TGCGCCAGCAGCTCGGGACACGGGATGAACACTGAAGCTTTCTTT,CASSSGHGMNTEAFF